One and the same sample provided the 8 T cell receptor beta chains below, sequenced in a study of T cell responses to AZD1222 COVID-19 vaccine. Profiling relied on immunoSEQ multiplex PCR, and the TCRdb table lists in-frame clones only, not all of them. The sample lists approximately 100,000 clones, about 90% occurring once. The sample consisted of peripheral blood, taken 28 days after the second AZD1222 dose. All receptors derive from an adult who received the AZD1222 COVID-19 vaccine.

The CDR3 nucleotides read TGTGCCATCCTGGACAGGGTGAATGGCTACACCTTC. As protein: CAILDRVNGYTF. The chain carries TRBV12-3 or TRBV12-4 and TRBJ1-2, with 8 bases identical to TRBD1. The CDR3 has 12 amino acids. The J segment lost 6 bases and the V segment lost 10 bases, leaving 7 bases of the junction unmatched.

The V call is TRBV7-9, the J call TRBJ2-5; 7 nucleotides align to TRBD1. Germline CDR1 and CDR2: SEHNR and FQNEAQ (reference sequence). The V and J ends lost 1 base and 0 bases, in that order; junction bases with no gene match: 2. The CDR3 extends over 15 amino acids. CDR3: CASSLVQGNQETQYF. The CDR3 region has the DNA TGTGCCAGCAGCTTAGTACAGGGGAACCAAGAGACCCAGTACTTC.

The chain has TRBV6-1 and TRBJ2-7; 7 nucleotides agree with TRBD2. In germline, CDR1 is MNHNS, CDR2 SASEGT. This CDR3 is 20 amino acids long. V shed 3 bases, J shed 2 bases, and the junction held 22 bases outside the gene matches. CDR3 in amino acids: CASSDGNRDYLHETTYEQYF. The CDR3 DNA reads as TGTGCCAGCAGTGACGGAAACCGGGACTACCTACACGAAACAACCTACGAGCAGTACTTC.

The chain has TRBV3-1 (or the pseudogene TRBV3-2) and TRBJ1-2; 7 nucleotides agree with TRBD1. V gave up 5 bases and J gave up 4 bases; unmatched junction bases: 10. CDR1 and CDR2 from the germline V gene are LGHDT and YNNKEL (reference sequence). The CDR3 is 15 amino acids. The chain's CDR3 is CASSSSGQISYGYTF. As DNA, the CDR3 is TGTGCCAGCAGCAGTTCGGGACAGATTTCCTATGGCTACACCTTC.

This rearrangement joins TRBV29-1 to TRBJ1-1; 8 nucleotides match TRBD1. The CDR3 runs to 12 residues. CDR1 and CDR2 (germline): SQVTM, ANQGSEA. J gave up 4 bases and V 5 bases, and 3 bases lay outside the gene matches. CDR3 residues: CSVRTGGTEAFF. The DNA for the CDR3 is TGCAGCGTTCGAACAGGGGGCACTGAAGCTTTCTTT.

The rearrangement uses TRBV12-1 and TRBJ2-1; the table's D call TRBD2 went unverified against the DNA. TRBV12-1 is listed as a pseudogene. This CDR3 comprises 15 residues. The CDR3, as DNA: TGTGCCAGCAGCTTTCCCGGAGGTTTCTACAATGAGCAGTTCTTC. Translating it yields CASSFPGGFYNEQFF.

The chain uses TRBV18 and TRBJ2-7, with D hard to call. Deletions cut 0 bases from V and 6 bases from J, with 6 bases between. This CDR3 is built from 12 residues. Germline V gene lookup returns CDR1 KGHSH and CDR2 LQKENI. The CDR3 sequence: CASSPPGFEQYF. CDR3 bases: TGTGCCAGCTCACCACCGGGTTTCGAGCAGTACTTC.

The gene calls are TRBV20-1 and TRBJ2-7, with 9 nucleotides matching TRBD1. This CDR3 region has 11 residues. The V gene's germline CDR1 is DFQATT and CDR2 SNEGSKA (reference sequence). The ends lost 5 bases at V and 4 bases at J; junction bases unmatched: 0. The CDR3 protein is CSAGQGYEQYF. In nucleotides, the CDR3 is TGCAGTGCTGGACAGGGGTACGAGCAGTACTTC.